This TCR beta chain was captured in a study of blood T cell repertoires in COVID-19. Study summary: Nucleic acid was either cDNA or gDNA, and it came from T cells, B-cell-depleted T cells, or PBMCs.

In the original processing: Amplification from reference gene primers served as the basis for estimated nucleated cell counts. The assay was immunoSEQ multiplex PCR, and TCRdb's table has in-frame clones only and misses some. V and J calls plus clone size are reproduced from that table; the DNA served to infer D and trimming. The sample holds 200,000 to 250,000 clones, just over 85% seen once. V lost 2 bases, J lost 8 bases, and 15 bases lay in between. There are 14 residues in the CDR3. Germline-derived CDR1 and CDR2 are SGHAT and FQNNGV. The receptor was isolated from a man older than 75 with acute or convalescent COVID-19. The sample comprised peripheral blood. The J gene is TRBJ1-2, the V gene TRBV11-2; D gene ambiguous. The CDR3 DNA reads as TGTGCCAGCAGCTTAAGTCGTACAGTTGGCGGCTACACCTTC. The encoded protein is CASSLSRTVGGYTF.